The sequence of this T cell receptor (beta chain) was determined in a study of T cells in Graves' hyperthyroidism and ophthalmopathy. Study findings and constraints: Most clonotypes that expanded in the thyroid above 0.001 also showed up in blood.

This clonotype was picked up many times. What it binds is unknown. The CDR3 extends over 13 amino acids. V dropped 6 bases and J dropped 3; count of bases not matched to a gene: 5. Patients with uncontrolled infections, other autoimmune diseases, pregnancy or lactation were excluded. The diagnostic basis comprised clinical symptoms, serum thyroxine and TRAb, thyroid ultrasound and orbital computed tomography. RNA transcripts yielded amplified TCR beta CDR3 regions. A first-round RT-PCR of the TCR CDR3 used the HTBI primer set. Each CDR3 protein gets one entry after TCRdb re-called the multiplex PCR reads with MiXCR. Counted here are about 400,000 distinct CDR3 sequences, less than 15% occurring once; the ten biggest clones make up 9.2%.

This TCR was recovered from a woman aged 18-30 years with Graves' hyperthyroidism. The source material was blood. The chain couples TRBV12-3 or TRBV12-4 to TRBJ2-7; 7 positions agree with TRBD2. CDR3 region: CASRQGGGYEQYF. DNA for the CDR3: TGTGCCAGCAGGCAGGGCGGGGGCTACGAGCAGTACTTC.